The 10 T cell receptor beta chains below all came from one sample that was sequenced in a study of blood T cell repertoires in COVID-19. This table comes from immunoSEQ multiplex PCR, and its TCRdb copy is limited to in-frame clones, with some not included. The table lists about 140,000 clones, roughly 80% of them singletons. Sequences were obtained from peripheral blood. These receptors all come from a woman of 80 years or more with acute or convalescent COVID-19.

This rearrangement joins TRBV7-8 to TRBJ1-5; D unclear. The CDR3 covers 16 residues. The V gene's germline CDR1 is SGHVS and CDR2 FQNEAQ. Between the trimmed V and J ends, which lost 4 bases and 3 bases, there was a span of 16 bases. The CDR3: CASSSRFHGINQPQHF. For the CDR3, the DNA is TGTGCCAGCAGCTCCCGTTTTCACGGGATCAATCAGCCCCAGCATTTT.

The chain links TRBV28 to TRBJ2-2; 9 bases match TRBD1. This CDR3 spans 15 amino acids. Looked up from germline, CDR1 is MDHEN and CDR2 is SYDVKM. V gave up 6 bases and J gave up 6 bases; unmatched junction bases: 8. The CDR3 sequence is CASSPDRGLAGELFF. The CDR3 nucleotides read TGTGCCAGCAGCCCGGACAGGGGTTTAGCCGGGGAGCTGTTTTTT.

Only one count was recorded for this clone. The V call is TRBV2, the J call TRBJ2-1, with D tentatively TRBD2 (7 bases). Per germline, CDR1 SNHLY and CDR2 FYNNEI. The CDR3 extends over 19 amino acids. The V end was cut by 6 bases, the J end by 0 bases, with 24 bases between. The CDR3 DNA sequence: TGTGCCAGCAGCGGTTTCGGGGGGCGCAGGTCGAGCTCCTACAATGAGCAGTTCTTC. Translation: CASSGFGGRRSSSYNEQFF.

This clone was observed a handful of times. The V and J genes are TRBV10-3 and TRBJ1-1; D is ambiguous. The V end lost 6 bases, the J end lost 1 base, and 6 bases lay between the germline ends. Germline V lookup: CDR1 ENHRY, CDR2 SYGVKD. The length of the CDR3 is 12 residues. The CDR3 region is CAISDTNTEAFF. The CDR3 nucleotides read TGTGCCATCAGCGACACGAACACTGAAGCTTTCTTT.

The genes are TRBV12-3 or TRBV12-4 and TRBJ2-7; weak D call: TRBD1 (6 bases). This CDR3 has 13 residues. Between the trimmed V and J ends, which lost 6 bases and 1 base, there was a span of 10 bases. The DNA of the CDR3 is TGTGCCAGCAGCCGGACAGAGTCCTACGAGCAGTACTTC. It codes for CASSRTESYEQYF.

The rearrangement links TRBV3-1 (or the pseudogene TRBV3-2) to TRBJ2-2, with TRBD2 identical over 12 bases. Trimming at V came to 1 base and at J to 3 bases, leaving 3 bases not matched to a gene. CDR1 and CDR2 from the germline V gene are LGHDT and YNNKEL (reference sequence). The CDR3 spans 17 residues. The CDR3 nucleotides read TGTGCCAGCAGCCAAGGACTAGCGGGGGCCTACACCGGGGAGCTGTTTTTT. This encodes CASSQGLAGAYTGELFF.

The chain uses TRBV27 and TRBJ1-4, with 8 bases fitting TRBD1. The CDR3 length is 16 residues. V lost 6 bases to trimming and J lost 6 bases; unmatched junction nucleotides: 12. Germline V CDR1 and CDR2: MNHEY, SMNVEV (reference sequence). CDR3 nucleotides: TGTGCCAGCAGACGCACAGGGGGGGACCGTTATGAAAAACTGTTTTTT. It codes for CASRRTGGDRYEKLFF.

This clone occurred a few times. V is TRBV6-5 and J is TRBJ2-5; 8 nucleotides match TRBD2. This CDR3 comprises 15 residues. The V and J ends lost 6 bases and 2 bases, in that order; junction bases with no gene match: 8. Germline V gene data show CDR1 as MNHEY and CDR2 as SVGAGI. CDR3 DNA: TGTGCCAGCAGGCGGGGGGCGAGTCTGCAAGAGACCCAGTACTTC. This translates into CASRRGASLQETQYF.

V usage is TRBV15 and J usage is TRBJ1-2, with D maybe TRBD1 (5 bases). The CDR3 loop spans 14 amino acids. Germline CDR1 LNHNV, CDR2 YYDKDF (reference sequence). Trimming took off 1 base at V and 8 bases at J, with 14 bases between the two ends. CDR3 in amino acids: CATSRVGREKGYTF. The CDR3 nucleotides read TGTGCCACCAGCAGAGTCGGCAGGGAAAAGGGCTACACCTTC.

V and J are TRBV24-1 and TRBJ2-1; weak D call: TRBD1 (5 bases). This CDR3 contains 14 residues. V lost 2 bases and J 2 bases, leaving 6 bases between the germline ends. Germline V gene data show CDR1 as KGHDR and CDR2 as SFDVKD. CDR3 in amino acids: CATSDYRTYNEQFF. The CDR3 coding sequence is TGTGCCACCAGTGATTACAGGACCTACAATGAGCAGTTCTTC.